The sequence of this T cell receptor (beta chain) was determined in a study of T-cell memory formation after mild COVID-19. Looking at the study overall: For the most part, TCR clusters were specific to one donor.

TCRdb re-derived calls from the 5' RACE reads in MiXCR, one entry per CDR3 protein. Among about 250,000 distinct CDR3 sequences listed, 15% were seen once. This clonotype has at least ten counts. The antigen is undetermined. The study's findings and limits: Cross-reactive memory seemingly joined, as some responding clones were found in pre-infection memory. Later expanders leaned CD4+, whereas day 15 to 85 contracting clones were balanced CD4/CD8. Chiefly within CM and EM were the contracting CD4+ clones; CD8+ ones were within EMRA.

In germline, CDR1 is DFQATT, CDR2 SNEGSKA (reference sequence). The CDR3 has 16 amino acids. V gave up 5 bases and J gave up 5 bases, with 24 bases separating them. The rearrangement uses TRBV20-1 and TRBJ2-5; D possibly uses TRBD1 or TRBD2 (7 bases each). The sample comprised PBMCs or a T cell subset sorted from them (not recorded which). The TCR originated in an adult woman who had mild COVID-19 (a few samples of this study predate the infection). Cell type and time point are not known. The CDR3 nucleotides are TGCAGTGCTCTCCTTCTTAACCCGGGGGGACAGGAGACCCAGTACTTC. It encodes CSALLLNPGGQETQYF.